This T cell receptor (beta chain) originates from a study of shared clonotypes between healthy human individuals. The method was immunoSEQ multiplex PCR; TCRdb's version includes in-frame clones alone and lacks a portion of them. The sample yields under 1 million clones, roughly 96% seen once. CD45RO-negative, CCR7-selected cells formed the naive CD8 fraction, which excluded terminally differentiated effector memory CD45RA+ cells. The CDR3 is made up of 18 amino acids. Germline loops: CDR1 SGDLS, CDR2 YYNGEE. V was clipped by 1 base and J by 5 bases, with 22 bases between them. Material: naive CD8+ T cells sorted from blood. The chain couples TRBV9 to TRBJ2-1, with D possibly TRBD2 on 6 matching bases. This TCR was sampled from a man aged 30 to 45 in good health. The CDR3 reads CASSVLSRVGDSDNEQFF. CDR3 coding DNA: TGTGCCAGCAGCGTATTATCAAGGGTTGGGGACTCGGACAATGAGCAGTTCTTC.